This TCR beta chain stems from a study of blood T cell repertoires in COVID-19. This clone was seen once. The CDR3 extends over 15 amino acids. Germline V gene sequence: CDR1 SEHNR, CDR2 FQNEAQ (reference sequence). V lost 3 bases and J 0 bases, leaving 11 bases between the germline ends. Assay: immunoSEQ multiplex PCR; the TCRdb copy retains only in-frame clones and omits some. The table has under 100,000 clones, around 90% seen once. The source of this sequence is a man aged 55 to 70 with COVID-19, enrolled during active disease. Sequenced: peripheral blood. V and J are TRBV7-9 and TRBJ1-1; D may be TRBD1 (5 bases). DNA of the CDR3: TGTGCCAGCAGCTTCAGGGATTTGGTGAACACTGAAGCTTTCTTT. It specifies CASSFRDLVNTEAFF.